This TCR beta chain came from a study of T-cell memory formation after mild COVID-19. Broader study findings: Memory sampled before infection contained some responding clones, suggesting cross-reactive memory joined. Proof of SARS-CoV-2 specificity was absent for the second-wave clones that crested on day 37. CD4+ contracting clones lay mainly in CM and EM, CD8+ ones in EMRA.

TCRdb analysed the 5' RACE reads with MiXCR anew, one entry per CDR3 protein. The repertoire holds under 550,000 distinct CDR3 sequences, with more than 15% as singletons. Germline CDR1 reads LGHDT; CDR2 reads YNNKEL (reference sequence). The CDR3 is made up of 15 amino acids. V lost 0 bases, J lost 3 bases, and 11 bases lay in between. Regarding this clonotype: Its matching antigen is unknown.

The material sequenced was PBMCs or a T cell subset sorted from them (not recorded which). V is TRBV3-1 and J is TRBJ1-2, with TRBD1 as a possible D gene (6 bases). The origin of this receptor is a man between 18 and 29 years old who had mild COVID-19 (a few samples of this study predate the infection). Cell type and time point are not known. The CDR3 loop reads CASSQDRGAYYGYTF. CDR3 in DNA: TGTGCCAGCAGCCAAGATCGGGGGGCGTACTATGGCTACACCTTC.